The entry below describes one T cell receptor (beta chain). No antigen is known for it. No clone much larger than this one lies a single base away; base qualities are absent. The data were obtained in a study of cytomegalovirus exposure and HLA in healthy donors (dated by TCRdb to about 2017). The study in broad terms: An earlier analysis of roughly 570 of the donors reported about 300 Gb of sequence data and 117 million unique TCR beta sequences obtained from about 170 million T cells. A later analysis re-examined previously published TCR beta repertoires from 500 to 700 donors and added high-resolution HLA genotyping to investigate patterns of TCR occurrence. Among a few hundred genotyped donors of the cohort, an average of approximately 240,000 unique TCR beta nucleotide sequences were sequenced per donor, around a sixth of them non-productive. The later analysis used no new phenotypic data to find candidate immune exposures, relying instead on TCR beta sequences and their occurrence across donors. All discovery cohort repertoires had been generated using a single sequencing platform. Class I and class II HLA loci were covered by the typing at four-digit resolution. In addition to the first cohort of hundreds of subjects, a separate validation cohort of under 150 different subjects was used. In an earlier analysis of roughly 540 of the donors, high-throughput TCR beta sequencing was used to judge whether each TCR beta V gene segment behaved as functional or pseudogenic. A later genetic analysis took genome-wide SNP genotypes for about 60% of the roughly 670 donors and used that subset as a discovery cohort. The study used immunosequencing to profile the T cell repertoires of some 600 subjects and linked those repertoires to cytomegalovirus serostatus. The study was designed to test whether signatures of past pathogen exposure could be identified by cataloging public T cell receptors. Typing coverage varied by locus: about 629-630 donors for A, B, C, DRB1 and DQB1; approximately 520 for DQA1; around 610 for DPA1; roughly 450 for DPB1. High-throughput TCR immunosequencing, statistical association of individual TCRs with disease status, and machine learning were combined to predict cytomegalovirus infection status. About 280 gigabases of sequencing data and around 80 million unique TCR sequences made up an early release that covered roughly 670 HLA-typed donors. Alongside the repertoire data, information on donor age, sex, ethnicity and CMV serostatus was compiled. Because of strong linkage in the cohort, 5 or 6 DR-DQ haplotypes were treated as single units for association and clustering. Of the roughly 400 genotyped donors, 65% to 90% fell in the genetic ancestry cluster associated with self-reported Caucasian donors. What the research found in general, with its limitations: In a later analysis, HLA-associated TCR beta chains were found to be more clonally expanded and to have lower generation probabilities than equally common non-associated chains. The sequencing pipeline was judged likely to have produced a cluster of highly shared sequence variants as a technical artifact. The 87-base-pair reads could not distinguish some IMGT-functional V segments, including TRBV6-2 and TRBV6-3, so those segments were excluded. In the study, around 150 TCR beta chains were listed as associated with cytomegalovirus. The earlier analysis of 450 to 700 of the donors excluded roughly 17 rarely observed V segments, including chromosome 9 orphons, because counts were too low. The authors suggested that the approach could potentially be extended to other disease states and immunological phenotypes. In both the original and validation cohorts, the classifier was reported to diagnose cytomegalovirus status with high specificity and sensitivity. A later genetic analysis associated a missense DCLRE1C variant with V-gene and J-gene trimming of TCR beta chains, and an independent cohort replicated the association. According to a later genetic analysis, donors in an Asian-associated ancestry cluster had fewer N-insertions in productive TCRs than the roughly 700-donor mean. Roughly uniform sequencing depth across donors was assumed in presence/absence analyses, although this assumption may not hold. CMV serostatus was the only immune exposure information available for the cohort. A further reported finding was that TCR beta sequences accurately predicted the HLA-A and HLA-B alleles for most subjects in the first cohort. While some public TCRs were present in many individuals, most TCR sequences turned up only very rarely across donors. Linkage disequilibrium might explain the correlated functional status among segregating V segments, but an unknown experimental factor could not be excluded. Because HLA typing was missing for some donors at each locus, association tests included only the typed subset. When HLA alleles, especially DR and DQ, strongly co-occurred, attributing TCR associations to individual alleles was difficult. Broadly in line with IMGT annotations, most TCR beta V segments showed up in productive rearrangements about 90% or about 30% of the time in an earlier analysis of 587 of the donors. A later analysis associated 16,951 TCR beta sequences with specific HLA alleles at a false discovery rate of 0.05. Several of the top co-occurrence clusters appeared to be linked to parvovirus B19, influenza, CMV and Epstein-Barr virus, according to a later analysis. In this cohort, only TCR beta chains were sequenced, and detectable features were limited by the absence of alpha or paired-chain data. Most CMV-associated TCR beta chains appeared to be HLA-restricted in a later analysis, and the HLA associations seemed to be driven largely by CMV exposure. According to a later analysis, TCR association rates differed among HLA loci, with DRB1 alleles showing the most associated TCRs and HLA-C alleles showing the fewest. A few of the identified cytomegalovirus-associated TCR beta chains were confirmed in vitro to be specific for cytomegalovirus antigens.

Libraries were built with the immunoSEQ multiplex PCR assay. For the multiplex PCR, a mixture combining 60 forward primers for TCR Vbeta segments and 13 reverse primers for TCR Jbeta segments was used. The CDR3 region of rearranged TCR beta genes was amplified from genomic DNA by a multiplex PCR assay. Amplified TCR beta libraries were sequenced as 87-base-pair reads on the Illumina HiSeq System. The paper's data handling went like this. A later analysis counted 75 million to 100 million unique TCR beta chains across the 700 or so repertoires, and 10 million to 12 million of these chains were shared by at least two donors. To remove PCR and sequencing errors, raw reads were error-corrected and collapsed into unique sequences using a nearest-neighbor algorithm that merged closely related sequences. To assign V, D and J gene segments, CDR3 sequences were aligned to IMGT reference sequences. For a sequence to be retained, at least a six-nucleotide match to both a V gene segment and a J gene segment was required. A rearrangement counted as productive if the CDR3 had no stop codons and remained in frame with V and J, and every other rearrangement counted as non-productive. CDR3 was defined according to IMGT convention as the region running from the second conserved V-encoded cysteine to the conserved J-encoded phenylalanine. In an earlier analysis of around 540 of the donors, sequences lacking an unambiguous match to a single V gene segment were excluded. In an earlier analysis of approximately 610 of the donors, V segments were called functional above 56.7% productive rearrangements and were called segregating when the between-donor standard deviation exceeded 5%. A statistical classification framework was built for diagnosing cytomegalovirus status from the catalog of TCR beta chain sequences. A later analysis assigned V and J genes by comparing TCR nucleotide sequences with IMGT/GENE-DB human TR gene sequences. In a later analysis, CDR3 sequences and most-parsimonious VDJ recombination scenarios were assigned using the TCRdist pipeline. A later analysis defined each TCR beta chain by its CDR3 amino acid sequence plus V-gene family, and excluded reads lacking a unique V-gene family. A later analysis removed roughly 590 highly shared, low-generation-probability nucleotide sequences to deal with suspected cross-contamination and a sequencing artifact. For each public chain, a later analysis derived a clonal expansion index from normalized ranks of inferred template counts within each repertoire. In a later analysis, generation probabilities were computed using a VDJ recombination model fitted to out-of-frame rearrangements, and the results were checked against IGoR. Hypergeometric tests were used in a later analysis to score TCR-TCR, TCR-HLA and TCR-CMV co-occurrence, with a repertoire-size bias correction applied to the TCR pairs. In a later analysis, false discovery rates were estimated by permuting HLA or CMV assignments 20 times. In a later analysis, co-occurring TCRs were grouped with DBSCAN, and TCRdist sequence similarity was added when clustering was performed within HLA-allele-positive subsets. For co-occurrence clustering, repertoires with fewer than 30,000 or more than 120,000 public chains were excluded, along with a handful of repertoires with anomalous nucleotide sharing. Not all clones reach the TCRdb copy of this immuneACCESS table, which keeps in-frame sequences only. Checked studies attribute under half of the gap to unresolved V genes and leave the rest unexplained. D and trimming come from the DNA, and the V and J calls and clone size come from that table. Counted in this sample were 150,000 or so clones; 64% of them appeared once. The ten top clones hold roughly 3.1% of the sample.

The CDR3 holds 14 amino acids from the cysteine to the phenylalanine. The retained sequence is limited to the CDR3, 42 bases, with the frame set at the first base. The germline ends are 10 bases apart after V is trimmed by 3 bases and J by 4 bases. CDR1 and CDR2, per the germline V gene, are MGHRA and YSYEKL. The cohort consisted of 600 to 700 healthy bone marrow donors. All cohort members were sampled while nominally healthy, although unrecorded immune exposures were likely present. The donor was CMV seropositive and belonged to the group of 250 to 300 seropositive cohort members. A peripheral blood sample was collected from each donor, and TCR beta sequencing was performed on peripheral blood mononuclear cells. The Qiagen DNeasy Blood Extraction Kit was used to extract genomic DNA from the blood cell samples.

The TCR comes from a woman in her 30s in good health and CMV-seropositive. The chain links TRBV4-1 with TRBJ2-4; tentative D gene TRBD1, with 6 bases matching. The sequenced sample was PBMCs. The CDR3 reads as follows: CASSHYREKNIQYF. The base sequence is TGCGCCAGCAGCCATTACAGGGAAAAAAACATTCAGTACTTC.